Shown below are 6 T cell receptor beta chains from a single sample sequenced in a study of T cell responses to AZD1222 COVID-19 vaccine. Data came from immunoSEQ multiplex PCR; TCRdb stores just in-frame clones and leaves some out. The sample includes about 180,000 clones, roughly 91% of them seen just once. This specimen was peripheral blood, taken 28 days after the second AZD1222 dose. These receptors were taken from an adult who received the AZD1222 COVID-19 vaccine.

The CDR3 DNA sequence: TGTGCCAGAAGCTTGGCCGACAGTTCTAGCACAGATACGCAGTATTTT. Translating it yields CARSLADSSSTDTQYF. The chain is built from TRBV5-3 and TRBJ2-3, with a tentative D call TRBD1 (5 bases). TRBV5-3 is filed as an ORF, its function uncertain. Trimming cost V 0 bases and J 0 bases, with 11 bases left between them. The CDR3 has 16 residues.

The V and J genes are TRBV27 and TRBJ1-2; D may be TRBD1 (6 bases). This CDR3 has 14 amino acids. Looked up from germline, CDR1 is MNHEY and CDR2 is SMNVEV (reference sequence). Trimming left V 3 bases short and J 6 bases short, with 14 bases between. The CDR3 spells CASSLKPDRDGYTF. The CDR3 nucleotides are TGTGCCAGCAGTTTGAAACCGGACAGAGATGGCTACACCTTC.

The V gene is TRBV6-5, the J gene TRBJ2-7; 7 bases fit TRBD1. V shed 4 bases and J 4 bases; nucleotides not matched to a gene: 4. Germline V gene sequence: CDR1 MNHEY, CDR2 SVGAGI. This CDR3 comprises 13 residues. Here the CDR3 DNA reads TGTGCCAGCAGTTTCTACAGGGGATACGAGCAGTACTTC. It yields the protein CASSFYRGYEQYF.

The chain carries TRBV5-8 and TRBJ1-3; the match to TRBD1 covers 10 bases. The CDR3 is made up of 15 amino acids. Germline V gene lookup returns CDR1 SGHTS and CDR2 YDEGEE. V lost 5 bases to trimming and J lost 4 bases; unmatched junction nucleotides: 6. The CDR3: CASRSGTGAGNTIYF. Here the CDR3 DNA reads TGTGCCAGCAGATCCGGGACAGGGGCAGGAAACACCATATATTTT. The whole variable domain, filled in from reference TRBV5-8 and TRBJ1-3, reads EAGVTQSPTHLIKTRGQQATLRCSPISGHTSVYWYQQALGLGLQFLLWYDEGEERNRGNFPPRFSGRQFPNYSSELNVNALELEDSALYLCASRSGTGAGNTIYFGEGSWLTVV.

The rearrangement uses TRBV5-1 and TRBJ1-2; 9 nucleotides align to TRBD1. Per the germline V gene, CDR1 is SGHRS and CDR2 is YFSETQ. The CDR3 spans 14 residues. V was clipped by 0 bases and J by 8 bases; unmatched bases: 5. The CDR3 protein is CASSLATGGSGYTF. The CDR3 bases are TGCGCCAGCAGCTTGGCGACAGGGGGGTCCGGCTACACCTTC.

This chain joins TRBV6-6 and TRBJ2-1; D is perhaps TRBD2 (6 bases). CDR1 is MNHNY, CDR2 SVGAGI, per germline (reference sequence). The V and J ends lost 0 bases and 6 bases respectively, with 12 bases between them. The CDR3 consists of 15 residues. CDR3 amino acids: CASSYSTGERNEQFF. The CDR3 DNA reads as TGTGCCAGCAGTTACTCAACGGGAGAACGCAATGAGCAGTTCTTC.